This TCR beta chain was retrieved from a study of follicular helper T cells after annual influenza vaccination. Findings of the study overall: Day 7 ICOS+CD38+ clones were most often found later in ICOS-CD38- cTfh cells. ICOS+CD38+ cTfh clonality tracked population frequency, and its change tracked circulating plasmablast change.

Regarding time point: 2015-2016 season, pre-vaccination. Trimming removed 10 bases from V and 3 bases from J, with 15 bases in between. This CDR3 is built from 13 residues. Germline values: CDR1 ENHRY, CDR2 SYGVKD. Profiling relied on immunoSEQ multiplex PCR, and the TCRdb table lists in-frame clones only, not all of them. Of 9,000 to 10,000 clones listed, 85% to 90% are singletons. In the case of this clone: What it recognizes is unknown. Distinct nucleotide sequences in the sample also encode this CDR3.

The chain employs TRBV10-3 and TRBJ1-1, with D maybe TRBD1 (6 bases). The TCR originated in an adult who received the influenza vaccine. The source was CXCR5+ CD38- circulating T follicular helper cells from blood, collected on the day of influenza vaccination. Subset meaning: circulating Tfh, non-naive CD4+CXCR5+PD-1+ (ICOS+CD38+ or ICOS-CD38-). The CDR3 DNA follows: TGTGCCACCGAACAGGGCGGGGACACTGAAGCTTTCTTT. Translating it yields CATEQGGDTEAFF.